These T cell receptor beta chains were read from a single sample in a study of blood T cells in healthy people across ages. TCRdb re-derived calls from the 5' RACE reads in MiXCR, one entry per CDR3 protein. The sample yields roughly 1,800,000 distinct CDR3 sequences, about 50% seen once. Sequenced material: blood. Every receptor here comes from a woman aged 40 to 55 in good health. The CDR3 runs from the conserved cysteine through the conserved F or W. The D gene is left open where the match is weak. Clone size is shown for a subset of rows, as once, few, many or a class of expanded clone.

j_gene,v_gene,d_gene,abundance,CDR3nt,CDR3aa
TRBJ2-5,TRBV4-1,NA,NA,TGCGCCAGCAGCCAAGAAGAGGGGGGCGCACCGTACTTC,CASSQEEGGAPYF
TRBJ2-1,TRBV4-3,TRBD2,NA,TGCGCCAGCAGCCAAGATTGGTCACTAGCGGGGGGATGGGAGCAGTTCTTC,CASSQDWSLAGGWEQFF
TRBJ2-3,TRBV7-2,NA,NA,TGTGCCAGCAGCTTAGGAACGAGGACGAACCCAGATACGCAGTATTTT,CASSLGTRTNPDTQYF
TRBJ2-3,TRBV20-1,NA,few,TGCAGTGCTACCCAACAGGGATTAAAGTTCACAGATACGCAGTATTTT,CSATQQGLKFTDTQYF
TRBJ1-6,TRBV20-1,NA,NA,TGCAGTGCTAGTCTAGCAGGAGATAATTCACCCCTCCACTTT,CSASLAGDNSPLHF
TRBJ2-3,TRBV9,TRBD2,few,TGTGCCAGCACCCCGACTAGCGGAATCACAGATACGCAGTATTTT,CASTPTSGITDTQYF
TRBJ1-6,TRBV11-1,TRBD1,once,TGTGCCAGCAGTGCCGGGACAGGGGCATCACCCCTCCACTTT,CASSAGTGASPLHF
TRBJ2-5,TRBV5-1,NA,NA,TGCGCCAGCAGAATGACGCCGGCGGGGGAGACCCAGTACTTC,CASRMTPAGETQYF
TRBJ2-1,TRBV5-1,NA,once,TGCGCCAGCAGCTGGGAGGCGGGTCCCTACAATGAGCAGTTCTTC,CASSWEAGPYNEQFF
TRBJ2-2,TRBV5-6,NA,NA,TGTGCCAGCAGCACCGAGGGGACCGGGGAGCTGTTTTTT,CASSTEGTGELFF
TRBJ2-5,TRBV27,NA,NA,TGTGCCAGCAGTTTATTCTATAAAGAGACCCAGTACTTC,CASSLFYKETQYF
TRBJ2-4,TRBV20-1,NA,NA,TGCAGTGTTGGTAGGGGCAAAGCCAAAAACATTCAGTACTTC,CSVGRGKAKNIQYF
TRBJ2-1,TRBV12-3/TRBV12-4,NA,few,TGTGCCAGCACCCCACCGGGACACCATTACAATGAGCAGTTCTTC,CASTPPGHHYNEQFF
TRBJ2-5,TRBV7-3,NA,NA,TGTGCCAGCAGCTTAACGGGTGGGGGACACGGAGAGACCCAGTACTTC,CASSLTGGGHGETQYF
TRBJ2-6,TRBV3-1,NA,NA,TGTGCCAGCAGCCAAGTTCGAGGGTCCTCTGGGGCCAACGTCCTGACTTTC,CASSQVRGSSGANVLTF
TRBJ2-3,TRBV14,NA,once,TGTGCCAGCAGCCAAGAGAGAGGTTTAACATTGGGAGATACGCAGTATTTT,CASSQERGLTLGDTQYF
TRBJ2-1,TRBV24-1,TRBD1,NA,TGTGCCACCCAGGGGGCGCGTTACAATGAGCAGTTCTTC,CATQGARYNEQFF
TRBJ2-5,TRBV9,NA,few,TGTGCCAGCAGCGGGGTAGCGCAAGAGACCCAGTACTTC,CASSGVAQETQYF
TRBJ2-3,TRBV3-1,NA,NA,TGTGCCAGCAGCCAAATCAGTAGCACAGATACGCAGTATTTT,CASSQISSTDTQYF
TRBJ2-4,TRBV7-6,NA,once,TGTGCCAGCAGCTTAGGGAACGAGGAGACAAACATTCAGTACTTC,CASSLGNEETNIQYF
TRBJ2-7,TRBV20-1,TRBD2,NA,TGCAGTGCCTCAGCGGGAACCGAGCAGTACTTC,CSASAGTEQYF
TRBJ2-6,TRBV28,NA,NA,TGTGCCAGCAAGGGATGGACAGACTCTGGGGCCAACGTCCTGACTTTC,CASKGWTDSGANVLTF
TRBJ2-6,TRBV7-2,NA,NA,TGTGCCAGCAGCCCCCGGATGTCCTCTGGGGCCAACGTCCTGACTTTC,CASSPRMSSGANVLTF
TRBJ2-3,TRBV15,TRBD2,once,TGTGCCACCAGCAGAGATATTACTAGCGGGGGGGCCGATGCAGATACGCAGTATTTT,CATSRDITSGGADADTQYF
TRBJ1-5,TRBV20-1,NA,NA,TGCAGTGTGAGGAGGGATCAGCCCCAGCATTTT,CSVRRDQPQHF
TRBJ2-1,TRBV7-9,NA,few,TGTGCCAGCAGCTTAGAACAGAAGGGTCACAATGAGCAGTTCTTC,CASSLEQKGHNEQFF
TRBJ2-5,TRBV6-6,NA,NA,TGTGCCAGCAGTCCTCCCAAAGAAGAGACCCAGTACTTC,CASSPPKEETQYF
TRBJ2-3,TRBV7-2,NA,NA,TGTGCCAGCAGCCAATTACGAGATTTGGGGGGCCGTTTAGATACGCAGTATTTT,CASSQLRDLGGRLDTQYF
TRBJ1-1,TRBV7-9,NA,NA,TGTGCCGGTCTCCAGGGGAACACTGAAGCTTTCTTT,CAGLQGNTEAFF
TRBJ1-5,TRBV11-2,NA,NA,TGTGCCAGCAGCTTAGCCCCAGGGGTCCCCCAGCCCCAGCATTTT,CASSLAPGVPQPQHF
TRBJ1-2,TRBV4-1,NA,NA,TGCGCCAGCAGCCAAACCCACGGGACTCTTGGCTATGGCTACACCTTC,CASSQTHGTLGYGYTF
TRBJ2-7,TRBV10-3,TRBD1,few,TGTGCCATCAGTGGCCTGCGAGAGGGGGCTGCAGCCTACGAGCAGTACTTC,CAISGLREGAAAYEQYF
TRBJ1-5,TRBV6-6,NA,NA,TGTGCCAGCAGTTACTTTGAGAGGGGAGAACAGCCCCAGCATTTT,CASSYFERGEQPQHF
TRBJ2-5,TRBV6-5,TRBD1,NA,TGTGCCAGCAGGGCGCAGGACAGGGCGGCATACGAGCGGTACTTC,CASRAQDRAAYERYF
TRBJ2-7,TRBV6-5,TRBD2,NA,TGTGCCAGCAGTCCGGGGGGGAAGAATGAGCAGTACTTC,CASSPGGKNEQYF
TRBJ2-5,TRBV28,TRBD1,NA,TGTGCCAGCAGCCCCGGTTGGGACAGTAGCCTAGGGCAGTACTTC,CASSPGWDSSLGQYF
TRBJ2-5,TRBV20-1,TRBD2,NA,TGCAGTGCTAGATCCGGGACTAGAGTAGAGACCCAGTACTTC,CSARSGTRVETQYF
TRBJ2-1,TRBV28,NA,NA,TGTGCCAGCAGCGACACGAGGTACAATGAGCAGTTCTTC,CASSDTRYNEQFF
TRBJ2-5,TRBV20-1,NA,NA,TGCAGTGCTAGTATAGGGGTCCAAGAGACCCAGTACTTC,CSASIGVQETQYF
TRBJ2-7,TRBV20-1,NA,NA,TGCAGTGCTTTCTGGGGGAATTCCTACGAGCAGTACTTC,CSAFWGNSYEQYF
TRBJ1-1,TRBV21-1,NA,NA,TGTGCCAGCAGCAAAGCGAGGAGGCCCTACACTGAAGCTTTCTTT,CASSKARRPYTEAFF
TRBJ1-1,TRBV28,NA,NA,TGTGCCAGCACCCTTAAGACAGGATACCGCACTGAAGCTTTCTTT,CASTLKTGYRTEAFF
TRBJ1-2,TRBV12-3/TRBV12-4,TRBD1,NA,TGTGCCAGCCGGCAGGGGGGGGTTAACTATGGCTACACCTTC,CASRQGGVNYGYTF
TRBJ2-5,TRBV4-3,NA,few,TGCGCCAGCAGCCAAGTCTGGGGCCCCGAGACCCAGTACTTC,CASSQVWGPETQYF
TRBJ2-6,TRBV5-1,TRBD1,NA,TGCGCCAGCAGCCCCTTCGGGACAGGGAGCTCTGGGGCCAACGTCCTGACTTTC,CASSPFGTGSSGANVLTF
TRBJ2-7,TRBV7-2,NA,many,TGTGCCAGCAGCTTAGAGGTTGGGGGTTACGAGCAGTACTTC,CASSLEVGGYEQYF
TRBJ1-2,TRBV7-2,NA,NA,TGTGCCAGCAGCTTAGTCCAGTACAGAGGCTACACCTTC,CASSLVQYRGYTF
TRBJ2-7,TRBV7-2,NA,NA,TGTGCCAGCAGCCCCAGGTTGGGCAGGGGTAACGAGCAGTACTTC,CASSPRLGRGNEQYF
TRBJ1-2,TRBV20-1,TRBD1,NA,TGCAGTGCTCCGAGACAGGGTGACCATGGCAACACCTTC,CSAPRQGDHGNTF
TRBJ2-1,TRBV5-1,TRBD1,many,TGTGCCAGCAGCCCCGGGACAGGGGGCAATGAGCAGTTCTTC,CASSPGTGGNEQFF
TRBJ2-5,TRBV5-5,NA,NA,TGTGCCAGCAGCTTCATGGGAGAGACCCAGTACTTC,CASSFMGETQYF
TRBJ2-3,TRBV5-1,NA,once,TGCGCCAGCCGGACAGCACTACTCACAGATACGCAGTATTTT,CASRTALLTDTQYF